A single T cell receptor beta chain is shown here with its context. This clone's antigen is unknown. No much larger clone is present one base from it, and per-base qualities are unavailable. This sample is drawn from a study of OX40 agonist ivuxolimab in advanced cancers. About the investigation overall: Ivuxolimab was a fully human IgG2 agonistic monoclonal antibody targeting the costimulatory receptor OX40 (CD134). The monotherapy dose-escalation portion (N ≈ 50 patients) of the phase I ivuxolimab trial is reported in the paper. The dose-escalation cohort was 82.7% male with a mean age of roughly 60 years, ranging from roughly 23 to 90. Patients were allowed to have had prior anti-PD-1, anti-PD-L1 or anti-CTLA-4 therapy, and more than 30% of the dose-escalation patients had previously received checkpoint inhibitors. The point of sequencing TCRbeta in the periphery was to test whether ivuxolimab changed TCR sequence diversity and drove clonal T-cell expansion. Of the roughly 52 dose-escalation patients, hepatocellular carcinoma was present in around 19, melanoma in about 15, renal cell carcinoma in 9 and head and neck cancer in 9. Partial responses occurred in three dose-escalation patients, of whom one had hepatocellular carcinoma and two had cutaneous melanoma. Intravenous ivuxolimab was administered to patients every 2 weeks at six dose levels: 0.01, 0.1, 0.3, 1.5, 3 and 10 mg/kg. The study at large found these results: After ivuxolimab, more expanded clones were found on average in CD8+ T cells than in CD4+ T cells. Partial responders in the 0.1-3.0 mg/kg groups had among the lowest normalized peripheral clonal expansion, especially among CD8+ T cells. At doses from 0.1 to 3.0 mg/kg, clonal expansion was seen in both CD4+ and CD8+ blood T cells between baseline and week 6. Low levels of normalized T-cell clonal expansion were also seen in some patients who did not respond. The antigen specificity of the peripheral T cells that underwent clonal expansion was not determined.

The trial excluded patients who had a history of autoimmune disease or were on systemic immunosuppression. Peripheral blood for TCR sequencing was collected from all dose cohorts at baseline, on cycle 4 day 1, and on cycle 7 day 1. Samples were obtained from an open-label, multicenter, first-in-human phase I dose-escalation trial of ivuxolimab. Adults with locally advanced or metastatic melanoma, renal cell carcinoma, hepatocellular carcinoma or head and neck squamous cell carcinoma were enrolled in the trial. Before TCR sequencing, CD4+ T cells and CD8+ T cells were sorted from peripheral blood as separate populations. Spanning cysteine to phenylalanine, the CDR3 consists of 15 amino acids. The read is trimmed to its CDR3 DNA, 45 bases read in frame from base 1. The germline V gene supplies CDR1 MNHEY and CDR2 SVGAGI. V drops 0 bases and J drops 0 bases, leaving 8 bases in between. Genomic DNA was isolated from the sorted cells so that the TCRbeta CDR3 region could be sequenced. The immunoSEQ Assay was used to sequence the TCRbeta CDR3 regions. TCRdb obtained this table from immuneACCESS and retained in-frame rearrangements with V and J assigned. These tables miss some clones; where compared with another copy, unresolved V genes account for less than half of the shortfall, and the remainder is unexplained. A total of roughly 70,000 clones appear in this sample, 82% of them only once. The ten biggest clones cover roughly 0.4% of the sample.

This TCR was recovered from an adult with an advanced solid tumor such as melanoma, head and neck, liver or kidney cancer. The receptor chain draws on TRBV6-5 and TRBJ1-1; the D gene assignment is ambiguous. Specimen: CD4+ or CD8+ T cells sorted from blood, collected in a trial of the OX40 agonist ivuxolimab. The DNA sequence is TGTGCCAGCAGTTACTCCGGACCGTTGAACACTGAAGCTTTCTTT. This codes for CASSYSGPLNTEAFF.